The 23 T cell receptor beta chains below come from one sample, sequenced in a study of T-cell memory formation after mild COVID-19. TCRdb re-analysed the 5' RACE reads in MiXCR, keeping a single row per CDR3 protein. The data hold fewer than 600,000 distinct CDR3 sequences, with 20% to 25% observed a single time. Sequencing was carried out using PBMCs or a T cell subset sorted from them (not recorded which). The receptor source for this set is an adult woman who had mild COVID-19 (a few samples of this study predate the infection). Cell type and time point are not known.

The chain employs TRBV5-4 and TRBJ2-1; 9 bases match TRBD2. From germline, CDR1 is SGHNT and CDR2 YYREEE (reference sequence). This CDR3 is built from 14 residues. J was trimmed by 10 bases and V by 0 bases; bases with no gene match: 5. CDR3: CASSLEGTSLEQFF. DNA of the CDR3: TGTGCCAGCAGCTTGGAAGGGACTAGCTTGGAGCAGTTCTTC.

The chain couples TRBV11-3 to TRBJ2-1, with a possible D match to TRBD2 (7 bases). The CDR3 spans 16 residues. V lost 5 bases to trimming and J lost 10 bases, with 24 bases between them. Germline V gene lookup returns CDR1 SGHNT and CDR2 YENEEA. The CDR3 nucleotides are TGTGCCAGCAGCCCAAGGGCGGGGGCCCCCTTACCCGAGCAGTTCTTC. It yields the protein CASSPRAGAPLPEQFF.

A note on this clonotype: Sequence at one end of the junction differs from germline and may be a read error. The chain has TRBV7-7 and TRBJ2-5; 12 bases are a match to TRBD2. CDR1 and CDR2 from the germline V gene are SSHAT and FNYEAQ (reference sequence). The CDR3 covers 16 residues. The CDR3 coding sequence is TGTGCTAGCAGTCTTACTAGCGGGAGGATCCAAGAGACCCAGTACTTC. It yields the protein CASSLTSGRIQETQYF.

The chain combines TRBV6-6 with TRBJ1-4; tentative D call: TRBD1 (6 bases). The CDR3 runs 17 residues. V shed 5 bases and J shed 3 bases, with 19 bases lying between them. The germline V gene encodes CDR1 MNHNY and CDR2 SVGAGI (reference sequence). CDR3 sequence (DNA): TGTGCCAGCAGTGCAACAGGGTCGGAGGGGCCTAATGAAAAACTGTTTTTT. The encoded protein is CASSATGSEGPNEKLFF.

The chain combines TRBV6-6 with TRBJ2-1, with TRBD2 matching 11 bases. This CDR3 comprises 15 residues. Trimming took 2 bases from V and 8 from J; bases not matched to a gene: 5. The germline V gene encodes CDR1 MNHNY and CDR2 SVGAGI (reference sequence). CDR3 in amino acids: CASSYALAGGHEQFF. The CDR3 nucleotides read TGTGCCAGCAGTTACGCCCTAGCGGGGGGCCATGAGCAGTTCTTC.

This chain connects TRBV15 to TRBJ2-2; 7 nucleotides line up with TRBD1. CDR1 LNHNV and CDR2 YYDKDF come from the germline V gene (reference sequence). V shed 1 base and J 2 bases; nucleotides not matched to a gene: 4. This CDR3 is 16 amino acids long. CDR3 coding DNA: TGTGCCACCAGCAGAGGACAGGGACCTAACACCGGGGAGCTGTTTTTT. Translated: CATSRGQGPNTGELFF.

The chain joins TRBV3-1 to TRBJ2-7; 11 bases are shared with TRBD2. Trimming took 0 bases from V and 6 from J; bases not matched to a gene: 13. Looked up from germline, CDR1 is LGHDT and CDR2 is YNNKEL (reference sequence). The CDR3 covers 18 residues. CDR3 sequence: CASSQDRLAGMRAGEQYF. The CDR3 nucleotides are TGTGCCAGCAGCCAAGATCGACTAGCGGGAATGAGAGCGGGCGAGCAGTACTTC.

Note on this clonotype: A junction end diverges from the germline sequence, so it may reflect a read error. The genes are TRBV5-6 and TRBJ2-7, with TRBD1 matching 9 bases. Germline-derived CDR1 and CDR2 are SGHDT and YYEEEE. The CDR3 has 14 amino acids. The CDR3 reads CASSPPGQGYQQYF. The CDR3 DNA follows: TGTGCCAGCAGCCCACCGGGACAGGGCTACCAGCAGTACTTC.

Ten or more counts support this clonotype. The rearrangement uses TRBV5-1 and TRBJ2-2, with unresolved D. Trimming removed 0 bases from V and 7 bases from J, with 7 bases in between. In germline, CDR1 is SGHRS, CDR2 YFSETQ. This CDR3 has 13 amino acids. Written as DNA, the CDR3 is TGCGCCAGCAGCTTGGCCGACGGCGGGGAGCTGTTTTTT. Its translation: CASSLADGGELFF.

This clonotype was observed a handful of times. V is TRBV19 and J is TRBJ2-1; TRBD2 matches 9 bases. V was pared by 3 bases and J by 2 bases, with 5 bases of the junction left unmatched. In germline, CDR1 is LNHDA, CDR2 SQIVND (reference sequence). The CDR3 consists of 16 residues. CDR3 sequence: CASSMSGGGAYNEQFF. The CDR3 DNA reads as TGTGCCAGTAGTATGAGTGGCGGGGGGGCCTACAATGAGCAGTTCTTC. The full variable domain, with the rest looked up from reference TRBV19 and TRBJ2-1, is DGGITQSPKYLFRKEGQNVTLSCEQNLNHDAMYWYRQDPGQGLRLIYYSQIVNDFQKGDIAEGYSVSREKKESFPLTVTSAQKNPTAFYLCASSMSGGGAYNEQFFGPGTRLTVL.

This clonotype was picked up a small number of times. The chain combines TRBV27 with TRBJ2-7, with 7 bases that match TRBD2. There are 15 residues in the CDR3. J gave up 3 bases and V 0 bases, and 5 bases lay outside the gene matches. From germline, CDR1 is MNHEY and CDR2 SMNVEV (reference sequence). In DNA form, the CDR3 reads TGTGCCAGCAGTTTATCGGCGGGAGACATCTACGAGCAGTACTTC. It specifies CASSLSAGDIYEQYF.

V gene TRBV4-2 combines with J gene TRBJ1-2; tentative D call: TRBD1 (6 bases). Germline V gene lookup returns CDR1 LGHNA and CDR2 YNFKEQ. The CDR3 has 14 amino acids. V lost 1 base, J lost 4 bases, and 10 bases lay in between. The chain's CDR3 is CASSQGGTIYGYTF. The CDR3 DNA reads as TGTGCCAGCAGCCAAGGTGGGACAATCTATGGCTACACCTTC.

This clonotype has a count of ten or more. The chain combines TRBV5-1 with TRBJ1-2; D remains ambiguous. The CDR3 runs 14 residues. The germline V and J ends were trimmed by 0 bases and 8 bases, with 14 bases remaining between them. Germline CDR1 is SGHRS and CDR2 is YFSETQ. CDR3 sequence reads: CASSLVLGPEGYTF. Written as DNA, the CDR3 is TGCGCCAGCAGCTTGGTTCTAGGGCCGGAAGGCTACACCTTC.

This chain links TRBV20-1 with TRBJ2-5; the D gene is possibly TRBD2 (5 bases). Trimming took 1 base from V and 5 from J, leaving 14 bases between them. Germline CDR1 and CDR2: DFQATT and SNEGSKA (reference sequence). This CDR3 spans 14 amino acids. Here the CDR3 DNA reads TGCAGTGCTAGAGCCCCGGACTCCTCGGAGACCCAGTACTTC. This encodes CSARAPDSSETQYF.

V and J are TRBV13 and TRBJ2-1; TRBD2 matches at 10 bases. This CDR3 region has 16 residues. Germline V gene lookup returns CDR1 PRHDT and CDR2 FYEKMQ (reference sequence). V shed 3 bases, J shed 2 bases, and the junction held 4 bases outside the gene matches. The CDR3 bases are TGTGCCAGCAGCTTCCCGACTAGCGGGCCCTACAATGAGCAGTTCTTC. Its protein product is CASSFPTSGPYNEQFF.

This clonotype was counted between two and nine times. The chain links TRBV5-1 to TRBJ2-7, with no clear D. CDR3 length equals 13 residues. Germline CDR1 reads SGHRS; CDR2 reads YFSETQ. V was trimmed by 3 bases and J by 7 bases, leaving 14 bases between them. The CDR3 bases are TGCGCCAGCAGCTCCGTCCGTCCTCCGGAGCAGTACTTC. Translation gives CASSSVRPPEQYF.

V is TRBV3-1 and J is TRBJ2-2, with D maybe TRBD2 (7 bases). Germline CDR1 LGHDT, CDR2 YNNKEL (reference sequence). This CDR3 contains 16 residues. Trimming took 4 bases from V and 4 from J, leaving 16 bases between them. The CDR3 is CASSLGRGATTGELFF. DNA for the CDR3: TGTGCCAGCAGCCTGGGACGGGGGGCCACCACCGGGGAGCTGTTTTTT.

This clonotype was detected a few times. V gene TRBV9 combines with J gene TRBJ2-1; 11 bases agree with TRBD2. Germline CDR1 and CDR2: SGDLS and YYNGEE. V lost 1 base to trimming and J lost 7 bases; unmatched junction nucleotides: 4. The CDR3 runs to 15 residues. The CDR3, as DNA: TGTGCCAGCAGCGTATCGACTAGCGGGAAAAATGAGCAGTTCTTC. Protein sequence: CASSVSTSGKNEQFF.

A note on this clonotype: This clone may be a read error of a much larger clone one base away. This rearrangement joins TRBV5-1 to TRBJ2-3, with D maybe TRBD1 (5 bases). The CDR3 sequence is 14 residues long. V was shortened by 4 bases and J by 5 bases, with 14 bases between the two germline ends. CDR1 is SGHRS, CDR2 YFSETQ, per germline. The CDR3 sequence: CASSQGQVRDTQYF. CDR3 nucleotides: TGCGCCAGCAGCCAGGGCCAGGTGAGAGATACGCAGTATTTT.

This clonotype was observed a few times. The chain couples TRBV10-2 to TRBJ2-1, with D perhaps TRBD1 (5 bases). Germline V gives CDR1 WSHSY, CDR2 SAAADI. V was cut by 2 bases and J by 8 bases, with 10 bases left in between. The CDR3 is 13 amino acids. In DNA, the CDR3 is TGCGCCAGCAGTGAGAATAAGGGGTATGAGCAGTTCTTC. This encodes CASSENKGYEQFF.

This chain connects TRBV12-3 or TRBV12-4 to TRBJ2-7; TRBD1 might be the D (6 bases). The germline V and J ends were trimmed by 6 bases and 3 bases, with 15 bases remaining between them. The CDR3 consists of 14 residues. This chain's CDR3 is CASRETQGGYEQYF. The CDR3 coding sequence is TGTGCCAGCAGAGAAACACAGGGTGGCTACGAGCAGTACTTC.

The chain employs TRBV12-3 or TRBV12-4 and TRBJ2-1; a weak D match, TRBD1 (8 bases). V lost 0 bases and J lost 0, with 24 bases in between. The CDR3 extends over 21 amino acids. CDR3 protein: CASSLAPPDREGFGSYNEQFF. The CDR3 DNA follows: TGTGCCAGCAGTTTAGCTCCCCCGGACAGGGAGGGCTTTGGCTCCTACAATGAGCAGTTCTTC.

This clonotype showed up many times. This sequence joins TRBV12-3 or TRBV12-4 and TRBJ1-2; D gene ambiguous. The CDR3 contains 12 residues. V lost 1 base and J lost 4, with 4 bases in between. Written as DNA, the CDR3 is TGTGCCAGCAGTTTAGGTTCCTATGGCTACACCTTC. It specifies CASSLGSYGYTF.